This T cell receptor beta chain comes out of a study of blood T cell repertoires in COVID-19. In the authors' workflow: The assay estimated nucleated cells by amplifying reference gene primers. Clones were read by immunoSEQ multiplex PCR, and TCRdb kept only the in-frame ones, dropping some. V and J calls plus clone size are reproduced from that table; the DNA served to infer D and trimming. The repertoire holds roughly 100,000 clones, with approximately 84% as singletons. Per the germline V gene, CDR1 is SGHVS and CDR2 is FQNEAQ. V lost 4 bases, J lost 5 bases, and 9 bases stayed unmatched. This CDR3 contains 16 residues. This clone appeared once.

Sequenced sample: peripheral blood. The sequence came from a man aged 35 to 55 with active or convalescent COVID-19. J is TRBJ1-4 and V is TRBV7-8, with 8 bases fitting TRBD1. In DNA, the CDR3 is TGTGCCAGCAGCTCACGAGACAGGGGACCAAATGAAAAACTGTTTTTT. Amino acids: CASSSRDRGPNEKLFF. Together with reference TRBV7-8 and TRBJ1-4, the CDR3 gives the full variable domain: GAGVSQSPRYKVAKRGQDVALRCDPISGHVSLFWYQQALGQGPEFLTYFQNEAQLDKSGLPSDRFFAERPEGSVSTLKIQRTQQEDSAVYLCASSSRDRGPNEKLFFGSGTQLSVL.